This T cell receptor beta chain derives from a study of shared clonotypes between healthy human individuals. Background on the study: A couple of women and three men aged 18 to 49 made up the donors.

Germline V CDR1 and CDR2: SEHNR, FQNEAQ (reference sequence). CDR3 length: 14 amino acids. Trimming pared 5 bases from V and 1 base from J, leaving 11 bases between. This clone was observed a single time. Data came from immunoSEQ multiplex PCR; TCRdb stores just in-frame clones and leaves some out. The sample yields about 530,000 clones, about 79% seen once. Specimen: PBMCs. This clonotype was obtained from a woman aged 40 to 50 in good health. Some clones in this sample may be carry-over from other donors' samples. The genes are TRBV7-9 and TRBJ1-2; maybe TRBD1 (5 bases). CDR3 loop: CASSTPQVNYGYTF. In nucleotides, the CDR3 is TGTGCCAGCAGCACCCCACAGGTTAACTATGGCTACACCTTC.